The TCR beta chain under discussion was sequenced for a study of read filtering for tumor transcriptome and immune sequencing. Study details: IR-seq gave about 4 to 10.27 million TCR reads per sample; RNA-seq gave about 75 to 1,400. Study-wide results and caveats: The sorted CD138-negative fraction was a mixed bone marrow immune population, not purified T cells. RNA-seq captured clonotypes less deeply and reliably than IR-seq.

Bone marrow was sampled from every patient at the time of active disease. Molecular barcoded adaptors covering alpha/delta and beta/gamma chains were used on around 400 ng RNA. TCRdb called the reads again in MiXCR, with one record for every CDR3 protein. The sample contains 90,000 to 95,000 distinct CDR3 sequences, about 22% of which appear only once. As regards this clonotype: Its antigen is still unknown.

Germline V gene sequence: CDR1 SGHRS, CDR2 YFSETQ. The CDR3 totals 16 residues. The junction had 4 bases not matched to a gene; V was cut back by 0 bases and J by 2 bases. The sample comprised a population of CD138-negative cells sorted from bone marrow. The clonotype was recovered from a donor over 35 with multiple myeloma. The chain has TRBV5-1 and TRBJ2-5, with TRBD1 identical over 10 bases. CDR3 DNA sequence: TGCGCCAGCAGCTTGGAGACAGGGGGCAAACAAGAGACCCAGTACTTC. Translated, it gives CASSLETGGKQETQYF.